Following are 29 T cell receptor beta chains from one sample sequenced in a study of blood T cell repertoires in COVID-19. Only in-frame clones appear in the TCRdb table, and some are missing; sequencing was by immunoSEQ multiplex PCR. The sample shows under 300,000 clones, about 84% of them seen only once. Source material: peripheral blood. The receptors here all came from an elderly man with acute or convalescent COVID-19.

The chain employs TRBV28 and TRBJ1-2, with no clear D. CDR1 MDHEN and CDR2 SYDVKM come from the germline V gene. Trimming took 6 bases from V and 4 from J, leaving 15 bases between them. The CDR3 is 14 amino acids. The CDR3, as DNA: TGTGCCAGCAGACCAGCGGTGGCTAGCTATGGCTACACCTTC. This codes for CASRPAVASYGYTF.

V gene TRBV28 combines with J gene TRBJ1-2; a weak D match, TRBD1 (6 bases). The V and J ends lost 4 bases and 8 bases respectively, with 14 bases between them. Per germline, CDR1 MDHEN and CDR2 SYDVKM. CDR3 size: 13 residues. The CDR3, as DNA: TGTGCCAGCAGTTCACAGGGTGGTCTCGGCTACACCTTC. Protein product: CASSSQGGLGYTF.

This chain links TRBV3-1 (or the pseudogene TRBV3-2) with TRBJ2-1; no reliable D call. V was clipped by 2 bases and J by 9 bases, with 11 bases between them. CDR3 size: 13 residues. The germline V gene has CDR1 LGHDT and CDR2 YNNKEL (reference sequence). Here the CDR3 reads CASSQTQIREQFF. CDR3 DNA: TGTGCCAGCAGCCAAACACAGATCCGTGAGCAGTTCTTC.

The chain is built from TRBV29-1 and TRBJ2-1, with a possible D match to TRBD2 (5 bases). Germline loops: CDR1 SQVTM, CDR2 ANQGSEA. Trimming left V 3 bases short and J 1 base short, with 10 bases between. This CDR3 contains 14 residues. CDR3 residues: CSVDFGLSYNEQFF. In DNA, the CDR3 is TGCAGCGTTGACTTTGGACTGTCCTACAATGAGCAGTTCTTC.

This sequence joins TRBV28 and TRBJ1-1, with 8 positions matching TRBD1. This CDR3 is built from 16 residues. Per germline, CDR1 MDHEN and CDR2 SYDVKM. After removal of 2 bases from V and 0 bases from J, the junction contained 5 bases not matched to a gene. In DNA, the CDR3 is TGTGCCAGCAGTTTAGCCCGGGACAGGTTGAACACTGAAGCTTTCTTT. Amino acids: CASSLARDRLNTEAFF.

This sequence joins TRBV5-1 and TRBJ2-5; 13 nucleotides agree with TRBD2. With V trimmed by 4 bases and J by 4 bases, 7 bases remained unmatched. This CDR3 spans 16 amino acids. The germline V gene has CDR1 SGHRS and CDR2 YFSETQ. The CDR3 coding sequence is TGCGCCAGCAGCATTACTAGCGGGGGGGCCTTAGAGACCCAGTACTTC. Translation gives CASSITSGGALETQYF.

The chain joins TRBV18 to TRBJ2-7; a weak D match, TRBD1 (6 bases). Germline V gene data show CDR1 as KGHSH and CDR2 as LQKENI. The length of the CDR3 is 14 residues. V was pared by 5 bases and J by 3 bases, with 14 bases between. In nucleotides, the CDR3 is TGTGCCAGCTCAACAGTTACAGGGAGCTACGAGCAGTACTTC. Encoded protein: CASSTVTGSYEQYF.

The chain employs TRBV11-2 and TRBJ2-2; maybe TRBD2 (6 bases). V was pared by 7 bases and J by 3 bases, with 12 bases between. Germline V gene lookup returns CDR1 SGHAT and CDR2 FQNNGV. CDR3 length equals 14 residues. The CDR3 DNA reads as TGTGCCAGCAACCAAAAGCGGGACACCGGGGAGCTGTTTTTT. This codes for CASNQKRDTGELFF.

CDR3 DNA sequence: TGCGCCAGCAGCAGGGGTTTGGGCGAGCAGTACTTC. This sequence encodes CASSRGLGEQYF. V gene TRBV5-1 combines with J gene TRBJ2-7, with D maybe TRBD1 (5 bases). CDR1 is SGHRS, CDR2 YFSETQ, per germline. Trimming cost V 4 bases and J 6 bases, with 11 bases left between them. CDR3 size: 12 residues.

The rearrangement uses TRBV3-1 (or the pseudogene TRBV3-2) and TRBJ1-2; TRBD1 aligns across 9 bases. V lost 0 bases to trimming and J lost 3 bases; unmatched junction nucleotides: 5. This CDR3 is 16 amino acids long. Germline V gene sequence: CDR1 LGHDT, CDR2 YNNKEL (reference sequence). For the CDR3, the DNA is TGTGCCAGCAGCCAAGACCCACAGGGGGCTTACTATGGCTACACCTTC. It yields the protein CASSQDPQGAYYGYTF.

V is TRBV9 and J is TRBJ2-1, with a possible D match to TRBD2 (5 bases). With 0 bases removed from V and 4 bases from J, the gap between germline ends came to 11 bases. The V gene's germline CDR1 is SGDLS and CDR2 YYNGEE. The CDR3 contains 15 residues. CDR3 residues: CASSVGVSEYNEQFF. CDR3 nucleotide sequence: TGTGCCAGCAGCGTAGGAGTTAGCGAGTACAATGAGCAGTTCTTC. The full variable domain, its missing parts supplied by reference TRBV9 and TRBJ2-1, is DSGVTQTPKHLITATGQRVTLRCSPRSGDLSVYWYQQSLDQGLQFLIQYYNGEERAKGNILERFSAQQFPDLHSELNLSSLELGDSALYFCASSVGVSEYNEQFFGPGTRLTVL.

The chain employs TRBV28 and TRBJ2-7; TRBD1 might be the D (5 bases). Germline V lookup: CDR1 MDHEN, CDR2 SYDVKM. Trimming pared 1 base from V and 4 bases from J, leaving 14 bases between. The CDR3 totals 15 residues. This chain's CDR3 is CASSLSGLGRYEQYF. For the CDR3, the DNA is TGTGCCAGCAGTTTATCAGGGCTAGGACGATACGAGCAGTACTTC.

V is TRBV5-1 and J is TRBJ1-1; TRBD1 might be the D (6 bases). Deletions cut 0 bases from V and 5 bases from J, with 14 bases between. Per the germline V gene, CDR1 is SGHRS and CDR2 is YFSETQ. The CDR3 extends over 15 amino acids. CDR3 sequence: CASSLDRVKGTEAFF. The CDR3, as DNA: TGCGCCAGCAGCTTGGACAGGGTTAAGGGGACTGAAGCTTTCTTT.

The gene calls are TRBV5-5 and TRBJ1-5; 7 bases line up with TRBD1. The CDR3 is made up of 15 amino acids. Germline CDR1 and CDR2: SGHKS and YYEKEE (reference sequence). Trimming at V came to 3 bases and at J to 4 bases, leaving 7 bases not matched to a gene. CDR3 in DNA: TGTGCCAGCAGCTGGGGACAGAGAACTAATCAGCCCCAGCATTTT. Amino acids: CASSWGQRTNQPQHF.

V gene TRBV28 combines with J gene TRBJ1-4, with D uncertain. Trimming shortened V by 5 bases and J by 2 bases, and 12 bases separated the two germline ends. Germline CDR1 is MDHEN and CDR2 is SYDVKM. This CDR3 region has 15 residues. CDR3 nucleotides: TGTGCCAGCAGTCCCCCCAGTAACACTAATGAAAAACTGTTTTTT. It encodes CASSPPSNTNEKLFF. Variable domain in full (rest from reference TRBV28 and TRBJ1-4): DVKVTQSSRYLVKRTGEKVFLECVQDMDHENMFWYRQDPGLGLRLIYFSYDVKMKEKGDIPEGYSVSREKKERFSLILESASTNQTSMYLCASSPPSNTNEKLFFGSGTQLSVL.

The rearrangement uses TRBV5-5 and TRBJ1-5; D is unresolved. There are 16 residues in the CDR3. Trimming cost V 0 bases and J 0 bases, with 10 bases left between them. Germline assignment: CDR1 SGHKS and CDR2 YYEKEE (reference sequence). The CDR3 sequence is CASSLGPGNSNQPQHF. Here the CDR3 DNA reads TGTGCCAGCAGCTTGGGGCCGGGAAATAGCAATCAGCCCCAGCATTTT.

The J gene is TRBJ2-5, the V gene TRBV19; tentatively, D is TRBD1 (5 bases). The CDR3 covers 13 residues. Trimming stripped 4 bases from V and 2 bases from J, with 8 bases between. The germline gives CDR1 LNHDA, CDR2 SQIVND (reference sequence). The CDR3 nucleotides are TGTGCCAGTAGTAACCAGGGTCAAGAGACCCAGTACTTC. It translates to CASSNQGQETQYF.

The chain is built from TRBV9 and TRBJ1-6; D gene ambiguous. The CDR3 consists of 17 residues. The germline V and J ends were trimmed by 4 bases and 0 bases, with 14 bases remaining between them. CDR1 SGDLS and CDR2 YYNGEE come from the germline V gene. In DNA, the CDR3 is TGTGCCAGCAGCCCTGGACTGCCGAGCTCCTATAATTCACCCCTCCACTTT. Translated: CASSPGLPSSYNSPLHF.

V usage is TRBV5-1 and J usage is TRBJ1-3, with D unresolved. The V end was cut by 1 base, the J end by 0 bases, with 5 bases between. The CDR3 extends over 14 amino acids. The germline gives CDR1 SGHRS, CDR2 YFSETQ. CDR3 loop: CASSLPDSGNTIYF. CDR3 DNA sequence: TGCGCCAGCAGCTTGCCAGACTCTGGAAACACCATATATTTT.

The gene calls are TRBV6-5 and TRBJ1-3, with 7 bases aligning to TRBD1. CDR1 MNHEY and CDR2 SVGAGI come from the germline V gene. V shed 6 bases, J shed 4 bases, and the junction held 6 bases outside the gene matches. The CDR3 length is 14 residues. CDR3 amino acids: CASSETGLGNTIYF. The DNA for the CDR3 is TGTGCCAGCAGCGAGACAGGGCTCGGAAACACCATATATTTT.

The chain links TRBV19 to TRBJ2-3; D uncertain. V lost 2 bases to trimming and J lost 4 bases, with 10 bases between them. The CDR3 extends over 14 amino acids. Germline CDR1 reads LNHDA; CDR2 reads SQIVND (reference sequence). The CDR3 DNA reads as TGTGCCAGTAGTATAACGGGTCCGGCAGATACGCAGTATTTT. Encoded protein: CASSITGPADTQYF.

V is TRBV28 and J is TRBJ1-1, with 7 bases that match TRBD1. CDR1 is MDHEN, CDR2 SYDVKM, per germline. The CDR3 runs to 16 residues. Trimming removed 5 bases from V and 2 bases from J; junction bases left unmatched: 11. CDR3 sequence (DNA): TGTGCCAGCAGTCGAGGGGGACAGTTTATTAACACTGAAGCTTTCTTT. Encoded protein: CASSRGGQFINTEAFF.

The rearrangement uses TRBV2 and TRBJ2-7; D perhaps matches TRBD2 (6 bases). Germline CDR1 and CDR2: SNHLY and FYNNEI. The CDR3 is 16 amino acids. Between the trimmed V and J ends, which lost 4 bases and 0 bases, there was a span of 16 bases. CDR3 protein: CASSGGAGTYSYEQYF. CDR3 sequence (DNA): TGTGCCAGCAGTGGAGGGGCGGGAACTTACTCCTACGAGCAGTACTTC.

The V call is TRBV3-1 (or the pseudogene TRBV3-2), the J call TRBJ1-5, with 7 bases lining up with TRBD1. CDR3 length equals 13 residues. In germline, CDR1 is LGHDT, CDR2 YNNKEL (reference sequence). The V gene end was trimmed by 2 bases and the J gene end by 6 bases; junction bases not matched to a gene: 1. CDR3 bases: TGTGCCAGCAGCCAACAGGGGGTTCAGCCCCAGCATTTT. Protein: CASSQQGVQPQHF.

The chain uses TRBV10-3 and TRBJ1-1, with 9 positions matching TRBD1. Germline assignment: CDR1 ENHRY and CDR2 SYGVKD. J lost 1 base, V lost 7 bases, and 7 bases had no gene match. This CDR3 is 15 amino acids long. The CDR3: CAINGQGKWNTEAFF. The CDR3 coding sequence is TGTGCCATCAACGGACAGGGGAAATGGAACACTGAAGCTTTCTTT.

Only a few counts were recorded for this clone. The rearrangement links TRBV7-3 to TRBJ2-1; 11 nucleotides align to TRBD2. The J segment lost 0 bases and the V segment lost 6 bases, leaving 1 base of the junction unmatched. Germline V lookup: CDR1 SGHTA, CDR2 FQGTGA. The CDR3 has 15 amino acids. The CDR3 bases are TGTGCCAGCAGTACTAGCGGGAGCTCCTACAATGAGCAGTTCTTC. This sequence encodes CASSTSGSSYNEQFF.

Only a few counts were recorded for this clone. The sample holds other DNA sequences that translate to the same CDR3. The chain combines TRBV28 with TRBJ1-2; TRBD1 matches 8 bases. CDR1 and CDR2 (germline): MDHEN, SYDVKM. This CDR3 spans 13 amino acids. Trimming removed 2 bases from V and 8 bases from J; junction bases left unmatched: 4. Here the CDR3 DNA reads TGTGCCAGCAGTTTAACAGGGGGTGGAGGCTACACCTTC. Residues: CASSLTGGGGYTF.

The CDR3 DNA sequence: TGTGCCAGCAGCCCACGGACAGGGGGCGAGCAGTACTTC. This encodes CASSPRTGGEQYF. This chain joins TRBV3-1 (or the pseudogene TRBV3-2) and TRBJ2-7; 10 bases map to TRBD1. CDR3 length: 13 amino acids. V lost 4 bases to trimming and J lost 6 bases; unmatched junction nucleotides: 3. Germline V lookup: CDR1 LGHDT, CDR2 YNNKEL (reference sequence).

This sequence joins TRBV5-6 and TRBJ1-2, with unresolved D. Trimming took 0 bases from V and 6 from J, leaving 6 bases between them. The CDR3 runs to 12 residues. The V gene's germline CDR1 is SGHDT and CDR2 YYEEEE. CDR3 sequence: CASSLGEDGYTF. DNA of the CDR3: TGTGCCAGCAGCTTGGGCGAAGATGGCTACACCTTC.